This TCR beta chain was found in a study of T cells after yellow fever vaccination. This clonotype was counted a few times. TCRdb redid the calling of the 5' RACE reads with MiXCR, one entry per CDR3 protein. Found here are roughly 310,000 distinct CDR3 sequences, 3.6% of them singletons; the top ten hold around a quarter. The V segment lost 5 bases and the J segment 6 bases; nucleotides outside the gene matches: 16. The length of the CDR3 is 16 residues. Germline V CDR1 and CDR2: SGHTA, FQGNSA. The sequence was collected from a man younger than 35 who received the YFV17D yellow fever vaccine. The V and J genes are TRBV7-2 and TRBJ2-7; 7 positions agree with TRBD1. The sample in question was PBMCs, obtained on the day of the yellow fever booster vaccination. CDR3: CASSLIRWGQSLEQYF. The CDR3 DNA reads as TGTGCCAGCAGCCTAATACGTTGGGGACAGAGCCTCGAGCAGTACTTC.